The entry below describes one TCR beta chain. Some clones are missing from TCRdb's copy, which holds only in-frame ones; the method was immunoSEQ multiplex PCR. Among around 170,000 clones listed, around 80% were seen once. The CDR3 runs 15 residues. V lost 3 bases to trimming and J lost 2 bases; unmatched junction nucleotides: 7. Germline-derived CDR1 and CDR2 are LNHDA and SQIVND (reference sequence). This specimen belongs to a study of blood T cell repertoires in COVID-19. Sequenced: peripheral blood. The clonotype was recovered from a man under 40 with active or convalescent COVID-19. The V call is TRBV19, the J call TRBJ2-7, with TRBD1 matching 7 bases. This CDR3 reads CASSMSTGVAYEQYF. CDR3 DNA: TGTGCCAGTAGTATGTCAACAGGGGTTGCCTACGAGCAGTACTTC.